The clone carrying this TCR beta chain was recorded at least ten times. Its antigen is unidentified. This sample was taken from a study of T cells in Graves' hyperthyroidism and ophthalmopathy. Broader study findings: It was a median 6.5 months before onset that the model predicted ophthalmopathy. Through a model of 13 V-J features, ophthalmopathy was separated from stable hyperthyroidism. Among thyroid clonotypes expanded above 0.001, most also appeared in blood.

The authors obtained PBMCs from around 10 ml of fresh peripheral blood. Researchers took RNA transcripts and amplified the TCR beta CDR3 regions from them. A first-round RT-PCR of the TCR CDR3 used the HTBI primer set. TCRdb redid the calling of the multiplex PCR reads with MiXCR, one entry per CDR3 protein. The repertoire holds approximately 430,000 distinct CDR3 sequences, with 14% to 15% as singletons. The sequenced sample was blood. This TCR was recovered from a man aged 18 to 29 with Graves' ophthalmopathy.

The CDR3 loop is CASSIGGAAYNEQFF. CDR3 DNA: TGTGCCAGCAGTATCGGGGGGGCCGCTTACAATGAGCAGTTCTTC. The V and J genes are TRBV27 and TRBJ2-1; 8 bases agree with TRBD2. CDR3 size: 15 residues. V gave up 5 bases and J gave up 4 bases; unmatched junction bases: 7. Germline V gives CDR1 MNHEY, CDR2 SMNVEV (reference sequence).